This T cell receptor (beta chain) was sequenced for a study of T cell changes during pregnancy in multiple sclerosis. Profiling relied on immunoSEQ multiplex PCR, and the TCRdb table lists in-frame clones only, not all of them. The table shows about 92,000 clones, with roughly 93% occurring only once. Deletions cut 0 bases from V and 4 bases from J, with 4 bases between. Germline CDR1 is SGHDT and CDR2 is YYEEEE. The CDR3 runs 12 residues. The chain uses TRBV5-6 and TRBJ2-5; D is uncertain. This receptor was taken from a female donor with multiple sclerosis, enrolled in a pregnancy study. Source: peripheral blood, taken in the first trimester of pregnancy. CDR3 residues: CASSLAGETQYF. DNA of the CDR3: TGTGCCAGCAGCTTGGCCGGAGAGACCCAGTACTTC.